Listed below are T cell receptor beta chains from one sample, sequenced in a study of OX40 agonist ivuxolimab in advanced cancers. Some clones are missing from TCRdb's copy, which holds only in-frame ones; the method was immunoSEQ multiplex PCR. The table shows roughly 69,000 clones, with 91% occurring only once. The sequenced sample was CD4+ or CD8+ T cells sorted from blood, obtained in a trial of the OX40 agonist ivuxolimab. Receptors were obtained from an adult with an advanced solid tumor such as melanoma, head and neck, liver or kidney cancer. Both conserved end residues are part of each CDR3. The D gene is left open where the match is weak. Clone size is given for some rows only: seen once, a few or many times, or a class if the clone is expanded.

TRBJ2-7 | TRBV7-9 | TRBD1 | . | CASRATGGNSYEQYF | TGTGCCAGCAGAGCAACAGGGGGAAACTCCTACGAGCAGTACTTC
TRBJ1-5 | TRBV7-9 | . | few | CASSPQGNQPQHF | TGTGCCAGCAGCCCTCAGGGGAATCAGCCCCAGCATTTT
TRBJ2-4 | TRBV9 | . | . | CASSVGTELAKNIQYF | TGTGCCAGCAGCGTAGGGACGGAACTAGCCAAAAACATTCAGTACTTC
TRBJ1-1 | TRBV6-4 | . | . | CASSETANTEAFF | TGTGCCAGCAGTGAGACAGCGAACACTGAAGCTTTCTTT
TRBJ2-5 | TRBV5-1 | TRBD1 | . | CASSLYGTGKETQYF | TGCGCCAGCAGCTTGTATGGGACAGGTAAAGAGACCCAGTACTTC
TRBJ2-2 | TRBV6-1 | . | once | CASSAGTTNTGELFF | TGTGCCAGCAGTGCCGGGACAACCAACACCGGGGAGCTGTTTTTT
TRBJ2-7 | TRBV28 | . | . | CASSLLIYEQYF | TGTGCCAGCAGTTTACTTATCTACGAGCAGTACTTC
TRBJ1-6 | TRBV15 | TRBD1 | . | CATSRDRDRASSPLHF | TGTGCCACCAGCAGAGATAGGGACAGGGCGTCTTCACCCCTCCACTTT
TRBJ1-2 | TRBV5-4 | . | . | CASSLFNRQQGYTF | TGTGCCAGCAGCTTGTTTAACAGGCAGCAGGGCTACACCTTC
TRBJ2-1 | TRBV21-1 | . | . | CASKHLAGDFNEQFF | TGTGCCAGCAAACACCTAGCGGGAGATTTCAATGAGCAGTTCTTC
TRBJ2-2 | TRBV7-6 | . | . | CASSLNEGGELFF | TGTGCCAGCAGCTTAAATGAAGGCGGGGAGCTGTTTTTT
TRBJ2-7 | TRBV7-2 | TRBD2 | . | CASSFDGRSYEQYF | TGTGCCAGCAGCTTTGACGGGAGGTCCTACGAGCAGTACTTC
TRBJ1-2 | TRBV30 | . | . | CAWASRMGYTF | TGTGCCTGGGCATCCCGGATGGGCTACACCTTC
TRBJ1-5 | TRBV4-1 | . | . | CASSQDSSLPGPLANQPQHF | TGCGCCAGCAGCCAAGATTCCTCTTTACCGGGACCCCTCGCCAATCAGCCCCAGCATTTT